The rows below give T cell receptor beta chains drawn from one sample of a study of immune evolution from preneoplasia to lung adenocarcinoma. Libraries were prepared by immunoSEQ multiplex PCR; TCRdb keeps only in-frame clonotypes and omits some of them. The data show over 4,000 clones, roughly 72% seen once. What was sequenced was FFPE adjacent normal lung tissue. Receptor source: a person aged 55-80 years with lung adenocarcinoma. Each CDR3 is given with its conserved first and last residue. Each record gives: V gene, D gene, J gene, clone size, CDR3 DNA, CDR3 protein. The D gene is left open where the match is weak. For some rows the clone size is stated as once, few or many, or as a class when expanded; others skip it.

>TRBV7-7|.|TRBJ1-1|.
TGTGCTAGCAGCTTACTACCTACGACTGAAGCTTTCTTT
CASSLLPTTEAFF
>TRBV7-8|TRBD2|TRBJ2-5|.
TGTGCCAGCAGCCAATGGGGTCAAGAGCGGGGGTGGGGAGAGACCCAGTACTTC
CASSQWGQERGWGETQYF
>TRBV10-1|.|TRBJ2-1|.
TGCGCCAGCAGTGGGGCCCAAGGCGGGACGAGACTCTTC
CASSGAQGGTRLF
>TRBV29-1|TRBD2|TRBJ2-5|.
TGCAGCGTTGAAGGGACTAGCGGGTACCAAGAGACCCAGTACTTC
CSVEGTSGYQETQYF
>TRBV7-9|.|TRBJ1-2|.
TGTGCCAGCAGCTTCGGGACCACCGCATACTTC
CASSFGTTAYF
>TRBV14|TRBD2|TRBJ2-1|once
TGTGCCAGCAGTCTCCTAGCGGGAGGCTACAATGAGCAGTTCTTC
CASSLLAGGYNEQFF
>TRBV6-5|TRBD2|TRBJ2-1|.
TGTGCCAGCAGTTACTCGAGGCGGGAGGGGAATGAGCAGTTCTTC
CASSYSRREGNEQFF
>TRBV28|TRBD1|TRBJ2-7|.
TGTGCCAGCAGTTCAGAAACAGGGGGCGATCAATACGAGCAGTACTTC
CASSSETGGDQYEQYF
>TRBV11-3|.|TRBJ1-1|.
TGTGCCAGCAGCTTAGGTACAGGGTACACTGAAGCTTTCTTT
CASSLGTGYTEAFF
>TRBV6-5|.|TRBJ2-7|.
TGTGCCAGCAGTTACACGGGACTCGGCGAGCAGTACTTC
CASSYTGLGEQYF
>TRBV27|.|TRBJ2-7|once
TGTGCCAGCAGTTCCCGCTACGAGCAGTACTTC
CASSSRYEQYF